What follows is one TCR beta chain and its context. Its antigen specificity is not known. No per-base quality is available; no much larger clone lies one base away. The sample belongs to a study of T cells after yellow fever vaccination (dated by TCRdb to about 2019). Describing the broader study: Libraries from fractions with low cell numbers were prepared with the SMART-Seq v4 Ultra Low Input RNA kit. To follow T-cell clones before and after both primary and booster YFV17D yellow fever vaccination, bulk TCR alpha and beta repertoires underwent longitudinal sequencing. Two healthy male donors, one aged 18 to 30 and one aged 30 to 39 years, were included in the cohort. Blood was drawn at multiple timepoints before and after primary and secondary immunization, with bulk PBMC replicates and cell subsets isolated. Overall study results and their limits: Computational filtering was needed because FACS-sorted repertoires could contain abundant contaminating clonotypes from the bulk population. Compared with the primary T-cell response, the secondary T-cell response was weaker but faster, peaking on day 5 rather than day 15. Because the study included only a couple of donors, the extent to which the findings can be generalized is limited. Most clones expanded after primary vaccination (approximately 96% of CD4 and around 89% of CD8) were re-detected after the booster, suggesting that broad memory maintenance occurred. A small share of clonotypes occurred in both CD4 and CD8 compartments, likely arising from convergent recombination.

From its cysteine to its phenylalanine, the CDR3 spans 16 amino acids. The kept DNA is CDR3 alone, 48 bases in frame from the first base. V loses 0 bases, J loses 5 bases, and the germline ends lie 16 bases apart. From the germline V gene, CDR1 is LGHNA and CDR2 is YNFKEQ. What this sample's treatment or condition label stands for: live attenuated yellow fever vaccine strain. A standard Ficoll-Paque protocol was used to isolate PBMCs from peripheral blood. Dynabeads CD4 and CD8 positive selection kits were used to isolate the CD4 and CD8 T-cell fractions. TriZol was used to extract RNA from bulk PBMCs, from CD4 and CD8 fractions, and from dextramer-positive and dextramer-negative fractions. Sequencing instrument: Illumina NovaSeq 6000. TCR cDNA was synthesized by 5'RACE template switching, which introduced a universal primer site and unique molecular identifiers. cDNA synthesis was primed from both the TCR alpha and TCR beta constant segments. Library amplification used two PCR steps, and the second PCR step added sample barcodes and sequencing adapters. Libraries were sequenced on Illumina HiSeq 2500 (2x100 bp) or NovaSeq (2x150 bp). In the authors' own workflow: MIGEC handled demultiplexing of reads and collapsing into UMI consensus sequences, while MiXCR performed V(D)J alignment. Using edgeR on replicate PBMC samples, clonotypes were called vaccine-responding if FDR was below 0.01 and the log2 fold change was above 5 up to day 15. Each bulk clonotype received a CD4 or CD8 identity based on whether the sequenced CD4 or CD8 repertoire contained that clonotype at higher abundance. In TCRdb, the public reads were trimmed at Q25 with fastp and aligned with MiXCR, with productive beta chains retained. Each CDR3 protein appears once, grouped with its most common genes and DNA. It is TCRdb's table, rather than the study itself, that gives the V and J calls and clone size. This sample lists hundreds of thousands of distinct CDR3 sequences; under 15% were detected once. About 3% of the sample comes from the top ten.

In this chain, TRBV4-2 is recombined with TRBJ2-5, and the D gene may be TRBD2, 6 bases matching. The receptor's source is a man between 18 and 35 years old who received the YFV17D yellow fever vaccine. Sequenced material: CD4+ T cells sorted from PBMCs, taken 15 days after the yellow fever booster vaccination. The DNA sequence follows: TGTGCCAGCAGCCAAGATGGAGGGACCTTCGGGGAGACCCAGTACTTC. Its coded protein is CASSQDGGTFGETQYF.